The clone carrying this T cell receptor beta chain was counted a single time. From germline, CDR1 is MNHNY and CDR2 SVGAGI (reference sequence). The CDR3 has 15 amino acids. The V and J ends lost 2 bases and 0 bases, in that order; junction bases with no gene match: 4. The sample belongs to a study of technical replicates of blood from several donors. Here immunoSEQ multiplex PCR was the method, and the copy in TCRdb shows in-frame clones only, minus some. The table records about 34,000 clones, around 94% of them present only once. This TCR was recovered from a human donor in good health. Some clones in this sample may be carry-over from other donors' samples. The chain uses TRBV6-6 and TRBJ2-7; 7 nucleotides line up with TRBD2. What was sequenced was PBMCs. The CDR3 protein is CASSYLAESSYEQYF. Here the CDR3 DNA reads TGTGCCAGCAGTTACCTAGCGGAAAGCTCCTACGAGCAGTACTTC.